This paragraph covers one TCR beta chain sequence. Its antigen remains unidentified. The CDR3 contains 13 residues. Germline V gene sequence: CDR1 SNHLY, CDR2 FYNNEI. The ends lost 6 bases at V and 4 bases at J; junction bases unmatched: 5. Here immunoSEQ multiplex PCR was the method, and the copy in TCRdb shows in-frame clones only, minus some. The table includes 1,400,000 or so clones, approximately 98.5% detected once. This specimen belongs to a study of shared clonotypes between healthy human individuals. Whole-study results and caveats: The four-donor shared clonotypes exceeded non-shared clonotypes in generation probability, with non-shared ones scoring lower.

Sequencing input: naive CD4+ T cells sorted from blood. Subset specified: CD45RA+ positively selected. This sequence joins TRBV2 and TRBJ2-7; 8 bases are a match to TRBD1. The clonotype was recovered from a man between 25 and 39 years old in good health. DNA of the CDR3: TGTGCCAGCAGCGGGGACAGGAGGTACGAGCAGTACTTC. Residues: CASSGDRRYEQYF.